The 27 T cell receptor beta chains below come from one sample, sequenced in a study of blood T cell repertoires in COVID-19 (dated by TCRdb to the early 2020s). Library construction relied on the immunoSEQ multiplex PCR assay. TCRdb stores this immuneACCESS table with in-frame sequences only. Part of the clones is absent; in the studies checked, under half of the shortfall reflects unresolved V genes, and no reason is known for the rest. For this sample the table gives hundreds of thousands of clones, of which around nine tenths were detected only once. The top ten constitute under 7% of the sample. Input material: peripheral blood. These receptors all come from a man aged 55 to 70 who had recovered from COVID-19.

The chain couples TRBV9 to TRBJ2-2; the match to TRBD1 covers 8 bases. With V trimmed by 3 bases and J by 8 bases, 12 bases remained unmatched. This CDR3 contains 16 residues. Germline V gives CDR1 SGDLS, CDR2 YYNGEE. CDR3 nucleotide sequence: TGTGCCAGCAGCGCCACAGGGGGTGGGTTCGCTGGGGAGCTGTTTTTT. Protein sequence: CASSATGGGFAGELFF.

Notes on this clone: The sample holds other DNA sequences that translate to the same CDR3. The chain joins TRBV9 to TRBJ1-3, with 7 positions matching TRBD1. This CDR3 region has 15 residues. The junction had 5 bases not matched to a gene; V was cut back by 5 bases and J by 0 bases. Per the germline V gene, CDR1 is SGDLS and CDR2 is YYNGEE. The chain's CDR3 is CASSVTGSSGNTIYF. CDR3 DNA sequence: TGTGCCAGCAGTGTGACAGGGAGCTCTGGAAACACCATATATTTT.

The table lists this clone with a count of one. CDR3: CASSALDRGSNQPQHF. CDR3 in DNA: TGTGCCAGTAGTGCGCTCGACAGGGGAAGCAATCAGCCCCAGCATTTT. V usage is TRBV19 and J usage is TRBJ1-5, with 8 bases identical to TRBD1. Trimming at V came to 5 bases and at J to 1 base, leaving 7 bases not matched to a gene. This CDR3 region has 16 residues. CDR1 is LNHDA, CDR2 SQIVND, per germline (reference sequence).

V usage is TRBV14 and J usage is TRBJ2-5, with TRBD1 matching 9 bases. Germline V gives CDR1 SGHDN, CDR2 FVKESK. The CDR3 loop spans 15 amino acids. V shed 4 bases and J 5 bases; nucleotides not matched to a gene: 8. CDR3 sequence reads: CASSRGQGRWETQYF. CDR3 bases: TGTGCCAGCAGCCGAGGACAGGGGCGGTGGGAGACCCAGTACTTC.

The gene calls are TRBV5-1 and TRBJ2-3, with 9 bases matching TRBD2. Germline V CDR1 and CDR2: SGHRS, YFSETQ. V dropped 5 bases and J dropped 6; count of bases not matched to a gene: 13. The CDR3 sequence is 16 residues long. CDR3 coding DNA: TGCGCCAGCAGTTTGCCCGGGGTAGCGGGAGTGGATACGCAGTATTTT. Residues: CASSLPGVAGVDTQYF.

The CDR3 is CAIKAGDSYEQYF. The CDR3, as DNA: TGTGCCATCAAGGCCGGGGACTCCTACGAGCAGTACTTC. This chain links TRBV10-3 with TRBJ2-7, with TRBD2 as a possible D gene (5 bases). The CDR3 is 13 amino acids. Trimming removed 7 bases from V and 0 bases from J, with 10 bases in between. CDR1 is ENHRY, CDR2 SYGVKD, per germline.

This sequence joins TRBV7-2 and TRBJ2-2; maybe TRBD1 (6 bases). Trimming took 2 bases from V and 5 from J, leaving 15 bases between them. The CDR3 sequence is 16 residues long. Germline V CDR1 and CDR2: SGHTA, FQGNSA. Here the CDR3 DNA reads TGTGCCAGCAGCTTAAATGCAGGGGCAAGTACCGGGGAGCTGTTTTTT. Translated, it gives CASSLNAGASTGELFF.

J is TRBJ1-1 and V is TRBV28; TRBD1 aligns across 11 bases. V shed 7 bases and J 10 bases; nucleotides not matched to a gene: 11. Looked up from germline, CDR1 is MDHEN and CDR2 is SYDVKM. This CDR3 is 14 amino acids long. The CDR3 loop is CASTGGDRGFVAFF. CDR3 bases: TGTGCCAGCACCGGAGGGGACAGGGGGTTTGTAGCTTTCTTT.

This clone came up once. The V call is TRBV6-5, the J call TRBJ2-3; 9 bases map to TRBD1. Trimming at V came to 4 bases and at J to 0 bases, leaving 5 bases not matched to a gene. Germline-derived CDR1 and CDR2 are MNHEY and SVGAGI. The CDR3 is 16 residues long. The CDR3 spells CASSSGQGISTDTQYF. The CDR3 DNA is TGTGCCAGCAGTTCGGGACAGGGTATTAGCACAGATACGCAGTATTTT.

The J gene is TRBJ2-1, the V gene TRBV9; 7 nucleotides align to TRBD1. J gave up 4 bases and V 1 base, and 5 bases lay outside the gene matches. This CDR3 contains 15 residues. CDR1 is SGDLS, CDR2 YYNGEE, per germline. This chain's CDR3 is CASSVQGDNYNEQFF. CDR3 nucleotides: TGTGCCAGCAGCGTACAGGGGGATAATTACAATGAGCAGTTCTTC. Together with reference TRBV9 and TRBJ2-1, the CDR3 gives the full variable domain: DSGVTQTPKHLITATGQRVTLRCSPRSGDLSVYWYQQSLDQGLQFLIQYYNGEERAKGNILERFSAQQFPDLHSELNLSSLELGDSALYFCASSVQGDNYNEQFFGPGTRLTVL.

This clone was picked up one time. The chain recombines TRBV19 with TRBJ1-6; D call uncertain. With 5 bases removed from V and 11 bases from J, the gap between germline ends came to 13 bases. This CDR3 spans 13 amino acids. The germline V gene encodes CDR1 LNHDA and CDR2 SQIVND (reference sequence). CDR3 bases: TGTGCCAGTAGTCAACAAGCGTGGACACCCCTCCACTTT. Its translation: CASSQQAWTPLHF.

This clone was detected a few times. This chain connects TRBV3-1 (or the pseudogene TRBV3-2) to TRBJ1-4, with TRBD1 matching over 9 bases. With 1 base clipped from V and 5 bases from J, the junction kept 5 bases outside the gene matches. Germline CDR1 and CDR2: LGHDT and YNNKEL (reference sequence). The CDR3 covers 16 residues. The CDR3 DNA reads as TGTGCCAGCAGCCAAGGAGGGGACAGGGTGAATGAAAAACTGTTTTTT. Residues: CASSQGGDRVNEKLFF.

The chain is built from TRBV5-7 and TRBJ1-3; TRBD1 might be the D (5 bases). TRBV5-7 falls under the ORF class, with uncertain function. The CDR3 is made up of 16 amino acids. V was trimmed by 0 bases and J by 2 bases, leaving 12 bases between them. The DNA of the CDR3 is TGTGCCAGCAGCTTGGAGGGCCAGGGCACTGGAAACACCATATATTTT. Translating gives CASSLEGQGTGNTIYF.

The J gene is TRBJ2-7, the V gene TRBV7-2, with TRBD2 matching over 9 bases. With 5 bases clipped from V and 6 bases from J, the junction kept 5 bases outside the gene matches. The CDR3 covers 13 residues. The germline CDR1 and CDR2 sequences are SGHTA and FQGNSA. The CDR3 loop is CASSPAGGSEQYF. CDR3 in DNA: TGTGCCAGCAGCCCAGCGGGAGGCTCCGAGCAGTACTTC.

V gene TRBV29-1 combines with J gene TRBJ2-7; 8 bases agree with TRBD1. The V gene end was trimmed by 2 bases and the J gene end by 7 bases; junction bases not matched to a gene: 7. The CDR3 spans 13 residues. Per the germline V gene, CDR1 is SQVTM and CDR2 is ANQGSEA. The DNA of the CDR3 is TGCAGCGTTGAAATGGACAGGGCCGGGGAGCAGTACTTC. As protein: CSVEMDRAGEQYF.

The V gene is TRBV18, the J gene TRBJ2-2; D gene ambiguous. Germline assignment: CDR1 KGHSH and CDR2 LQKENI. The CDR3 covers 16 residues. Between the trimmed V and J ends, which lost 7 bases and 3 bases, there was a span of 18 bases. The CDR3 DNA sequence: TGTGCCAGCTACGGCCTCTCCACAGCCTACACCGGGGAGCTGTTTTTT. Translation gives CASYGLSTAYTGELFF.

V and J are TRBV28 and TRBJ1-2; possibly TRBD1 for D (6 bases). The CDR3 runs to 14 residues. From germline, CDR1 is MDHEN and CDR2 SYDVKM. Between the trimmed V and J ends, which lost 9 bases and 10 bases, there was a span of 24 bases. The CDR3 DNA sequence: TGTGCCAGTTTGCCCTCTGGCCCCGCGGGGGCCTACACCTTC. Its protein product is CASLPSGPAGAYTF.

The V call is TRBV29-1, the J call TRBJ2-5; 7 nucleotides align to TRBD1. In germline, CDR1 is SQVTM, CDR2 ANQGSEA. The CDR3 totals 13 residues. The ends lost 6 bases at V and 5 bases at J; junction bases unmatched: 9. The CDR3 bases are TGCAGCGTGAGACAGGGCCTCGGGGAGACCCAGTACTTC. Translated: CSVRQGLGETQYF.

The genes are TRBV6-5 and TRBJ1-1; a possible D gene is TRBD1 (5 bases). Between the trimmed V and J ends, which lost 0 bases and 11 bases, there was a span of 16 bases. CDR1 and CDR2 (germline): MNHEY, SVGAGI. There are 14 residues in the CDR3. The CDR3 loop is CASSYSGGTGRAFF. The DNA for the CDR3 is TGTGCCAGCAGTTACTCGGGGGGAACCGGACGGGCTTTCTTT.

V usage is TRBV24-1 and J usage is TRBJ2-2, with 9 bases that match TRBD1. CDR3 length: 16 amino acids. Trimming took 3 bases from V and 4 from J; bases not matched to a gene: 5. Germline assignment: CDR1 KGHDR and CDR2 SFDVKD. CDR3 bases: TGTGCCACCAGTGATCCGGGACAGGGTTTCACCGGGGAGCTGTTTTTT. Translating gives CATSDPGQGFTGELFF.

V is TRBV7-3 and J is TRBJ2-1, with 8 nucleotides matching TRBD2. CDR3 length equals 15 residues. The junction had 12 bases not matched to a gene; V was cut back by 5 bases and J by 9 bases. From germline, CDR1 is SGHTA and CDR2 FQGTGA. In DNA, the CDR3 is TGTGCCAGCAGCATTACTAGCGGCCCTGGGACTGAGCAGTTCTTC. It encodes CASSITSGPGTEQFF.

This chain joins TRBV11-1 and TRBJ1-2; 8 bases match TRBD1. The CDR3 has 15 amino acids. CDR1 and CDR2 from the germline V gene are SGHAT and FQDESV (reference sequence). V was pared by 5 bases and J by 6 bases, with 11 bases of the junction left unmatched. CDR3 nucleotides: TGTGCCAGCAGCCGGACAGGGAATGGAGTCGATGGCTACACCTTC. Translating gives CASSRTGNGVDGYTF.

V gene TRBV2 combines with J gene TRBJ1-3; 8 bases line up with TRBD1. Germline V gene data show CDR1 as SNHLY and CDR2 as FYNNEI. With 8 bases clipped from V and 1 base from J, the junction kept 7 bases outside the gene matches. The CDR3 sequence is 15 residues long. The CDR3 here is CASETDRASGNTIYF. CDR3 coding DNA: TGTGCCAGCGAAACGGACAGGGCGTCTGGAAACACCATATATTTT.

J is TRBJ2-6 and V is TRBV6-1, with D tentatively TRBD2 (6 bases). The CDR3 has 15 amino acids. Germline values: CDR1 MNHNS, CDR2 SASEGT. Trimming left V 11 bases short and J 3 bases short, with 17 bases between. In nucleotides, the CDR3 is TGTGCCGGCTGCCCGGGGGTAGGTGGGGCCAACGTCCTGACTTTC. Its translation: CAGCPGVGGANVLTF.

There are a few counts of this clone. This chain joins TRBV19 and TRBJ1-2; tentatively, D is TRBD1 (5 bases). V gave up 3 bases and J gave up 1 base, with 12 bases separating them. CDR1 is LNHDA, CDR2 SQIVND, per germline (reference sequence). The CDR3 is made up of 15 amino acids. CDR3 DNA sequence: TGTGCCAGTAGTATCGCTGGGGCGATTAACTATGGCTACACCTTC. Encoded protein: CASSIAGAINYGYTF.

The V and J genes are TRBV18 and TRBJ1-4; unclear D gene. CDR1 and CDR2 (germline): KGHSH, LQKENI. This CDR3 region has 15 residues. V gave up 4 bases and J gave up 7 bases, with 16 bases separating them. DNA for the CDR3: TGTGCCAGCTCACTAAACATCCCGGCGGGTGAAAAACTGTTTTTT. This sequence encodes CASSLNIPAGEKLFF.

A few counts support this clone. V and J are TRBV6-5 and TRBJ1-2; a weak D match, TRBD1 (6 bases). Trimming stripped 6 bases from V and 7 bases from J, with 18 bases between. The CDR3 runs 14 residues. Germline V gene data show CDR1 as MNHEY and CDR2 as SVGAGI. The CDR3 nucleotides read TGTGCCAGCAGCCAAGGTACAGGGATCGGTGGCTACACCTTC. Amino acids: CASSQGTGIGGYTF.